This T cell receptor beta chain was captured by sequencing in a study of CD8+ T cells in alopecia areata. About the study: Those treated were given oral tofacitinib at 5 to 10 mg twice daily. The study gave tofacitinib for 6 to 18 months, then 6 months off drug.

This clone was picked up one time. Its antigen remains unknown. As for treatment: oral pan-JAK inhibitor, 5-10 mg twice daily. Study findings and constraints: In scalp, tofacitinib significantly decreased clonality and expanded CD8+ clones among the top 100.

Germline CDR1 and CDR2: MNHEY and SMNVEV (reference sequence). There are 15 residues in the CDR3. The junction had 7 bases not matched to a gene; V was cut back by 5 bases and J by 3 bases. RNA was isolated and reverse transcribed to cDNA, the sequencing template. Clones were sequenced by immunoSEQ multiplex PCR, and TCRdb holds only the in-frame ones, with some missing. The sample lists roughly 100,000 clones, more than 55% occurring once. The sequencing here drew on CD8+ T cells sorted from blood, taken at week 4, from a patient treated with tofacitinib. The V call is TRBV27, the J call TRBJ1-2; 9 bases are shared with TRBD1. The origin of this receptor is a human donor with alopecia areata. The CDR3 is CASSPGTGNYYGYTF. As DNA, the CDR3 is TGTGCCAGCAGTCCCGGGACAGGGAATTACTATGGCTACACCTTC.